These 10 T cell receptor beta chains were sequenced from one sample in a study of T-cell memory formation after mild COVID-19. TCRdb called the 5' RACE reads again in MiXCR, with one record for every CDR3 protein. Of under 300,000 distinct CDR3 sequences detected, around a tenth appear once; the ten largest clones hold approximately 20%. The material sequenced was PBMCs or a T cell subset sorted from them (not recorded which). Receptors were obtained from a man aged 18-30 years who had mild COVID-19 (a few samples of this study predate the infection). Cell type and time point are not known.

The chain links TRBV4-1 to TRBJ1-1, with D tentatively TRBD1 (6 bases). V lost 4 bases and J lost 1, with 10 bases in between. Germline V gives CDR1 MGHRA, CDR2 YSYEKL. There are 14 residues in the CDR3. CDR3 in amino acids: CASSLQQGNTEAFF. The CDR3 DNA follows: TGCGCCAGCAGCCTCCAACAGGGGAACACTGAAGCTTTCTTT.

The CDR3 is CASSDRRDSQETQYF. For the CDR3, the DNA is TGTGCCAGCAGCGATAGAAGGGACAGCCAAGAGACCCAGTACTTC. The chain links TRBV11-2 to TRBJ2-5, with 7 nucleotides matching TRBD1. V lost 5 bases to trimming and J lost 1 base; unmatched junction nucleotides: 7. The CDR3 covers 15 residues. Germline lookup yields CDR1 SGHAT and CDR2 FQNNGV.

A few counts support this clonotype. This sequence joins TRBV19 and TRBJ1-5; 8 bases agree with TRBD1. J lost 0 bases, V lost 8 bases, and 15 bases had no gene match. Germline lookup yields CDR1 LNHDA and CDR2 SQIVND (reference sequence). This CDR3 has 18 amino acids. The CDR3 sequence: CASAFDRGGTDSNQPQHF. As DNA, the CDR3 is TGTGCCAGTGCCTTTGACAGGGGCGGGACTGATAGCAATCAGCCCCAGCATTTT.

The chain has TRBV2 and TRBJ1-5; tentative D call: TRBD1 (6 bases). CDR1 is SNHLY and CDR2 is FYNNEI in the germline V gene. The CDR3 loop spans 18 amino acids. The germline V and J ends were trimmed by 5 bases and 7 bases, with 27 bases remaining between them. CDR3 sequence: CASSTHVGGPVKEQPQHF. The DNA for the CDR3 is TGTGCCAGCAGTACCCATGTTGGGGGGCCGGTAAAAGAGCAGCCCCAGCATTTT. The entire variable domain, with the rest obtained from reference TRBV2 and TRBJ1-5, is as follows: EPEVTQTPSHQVTQMGQEVILRCVPISNHLYFYWYRQILGQKVEFLVSFYNNEISEKSEIFDDQFSVERPDGSNFTLKIRSTKLEDSAMYFCASSTHVGGPVKEQPQHFGDGTRLSIL.

The chain recombines TRBV18 with TRBJ1-1, with D unresolved. This CDR3 is 13 amino acids long. The V end was cut by 1 base, the J end by 7 bases, with 10 bases between. CDR1 and CDR2 from the germline V gene are KGHSH and LQKENI. The DNA for the CDR3 is TGTGCCAGCTCACCACTGGAACAGAGTGAAGCTTTCTTT. It yields the protein CASSPLEQSEAFF.

Ten or more counts support this clonotype. The V and J genes are TRBV4-1 and TRBJ2-2; weak D call: TRBD2 (5 bases). CDR1 is MGHRA and CDR2 is YSYEKL in the germline V gene. The CDR3 is 16 amino acids. V was pared by 0 bases and J by 7 bases, with 15 bases between. CDR3 in DNA: TGCGCCAGCAGCCAAGATTTTGTAATACGGGGCGGGGAGCTGTTTTTT. Translated, it gives CASSQDFVIRGGELFF.

The V and J genes are TRBV20-1 and TRBJ2-1, with TRBD2 identical over 7 bases. In germline, CDR1 is DFQATT, CDR2 SNEGSKA (reference sequence). V dropped 5 bases and J dropped 10; count of bases not matched to a gene: 5. This CDR3 region has 11 residues. The chain's CDR3 is CSAPAGREQFF. Written as DNA, the CDR3 is TGCAGTGCTCCAGCGGGACGGGAGCAGTTCTTC.

V usage is TRBV7-9 and J usage is TRBJ1-2; D gene unclear. The germline V and J ends were trimmed by 4 bases and 0 bases, with 15 bases remaining between them. The length of the CDR3 is 16 residues. Per germline, CDR1 SEHNR and CDR2 FQNEAQ (reference sequence). The CDR3 DNA sequence: TGTGCCAGCAGCTATCACCCCCCTGCCCCTAACTATGGCTACACCTTC. Residues: CASSYHPPAPNYGYTF.

The sample holds a few counts of this clonotype. The chain has TRBV7-3 and TRBJ2-5; 9 positions agree with TRBD2. The CDR3 has 16 amino acids. With 2 bases clipped from V and 7 bases from J, the junction kept 11 bases outside the gene matches. From germline, CDR1 is SGHTA and CDR2 FQGTGA. Written as DNA, the CDR3 is TGTGCCAGCAGCTTAGGAGGCTTGGCGGGGGGGCGGACCCAGTACTTC. It encodes CASSLGGLAGGRTQYF.

This clonotype occurred a few times. The chain combines TRBV7-6 with TRBJ2-7, with D possibly matching TRBD1 (6 bases). The CDR3 has 14 amino acids. Germline assignment: CDR1 SGHVS and CDR2 FNYEAQ. V lost 5 bases and J 4 bases, leaving 15 bases between the germline ends. CDR3 sequence (DNA): TGTGCCAGCAGCCCAATCCAGGGGAGATACGAGCAGTACTTC. The encoded protein is CASSPIQGRYEQYF.